Shown below are 24 T cell receptor beta chains from a single sample sequenced in a study of PD-1 blockade in classical Hodgkin lymphoma. Sequencing used immunoSEQ multiplex PCR; TCRdb keeps in-frame clones, though not all of them. The sample lists some 110,000 clones; around nine tenths were seen once. Specified time point: cycle 4 day 1 (C4D1), after less than seven weeks of nivolumab. Relapse was seen in all patients after autologous stem cell transplantation, and brentuximab vedotin exposure was variable. Sequencing was performed on peripheral blood mononuclear cells (PBMCs), taken before the fourth cycle of nivolumab. These receptors were collected from a human donor with classical Hodgkin lymphoma.

The CDR3 spells CASSLGDSTYEQYF. The CDR3 DNA follows: TGTGCCAGCAGCTTAGGGGACAGTACCTACGAGCAGTACTTC. This chain links TRBV5-4 with TRBJ2-7, with 7 bases identical to TRBD1. This CDR3 has 14 amino acids. V trimming: 2 bases; J trimming: 2 bases; junction bases outside the gene matches: 4. Germline lookup yields CDR1 SGHNT and CDR2 YYREEE (reference sequence).

The chain's CDR3 is CASSPRSHTYGYTF. The CDR3 bases are TGTGCCAGCAGCCCGCGGTCCCATACCTATGGCTACACCTTC. The chain has TRBV7-2 and TRBJ1-2; D gene uncertain. CDR3 size: 14 residues. Germline V CDR1 and CDR2: SGHTA, FQGNSA. Trimming removed 5 bases at V and 4 bases at J, with 14 bases between.

The CDR3 coding sequence is TGTGCCAGCTCCCTCGGGAGTCGCTACGAGCAGTACTTC. Its translation: CASSLGSRYEQYF. The chain links TRBV18 to TRBJ2-7; possible D gene TRBD2, 6 bases. The CDR3 has 13 amino acids. V shed 6 bases and J shed 3 bases, with 12 bases lying between them. From germline, CDR1 is KGHSH and CDR2 LQKENI. The full variable domain, with the rest looked up from reference TRBV18 and TRBJ2-7, is NAGVMQNPRHLVRRRGQEARLRCSPMKGHSHVYWYRQLPEEGLKFMVYLQKENIIDESGMPKERFSAEFPKEGPSILRIQQVVRGDSAAYFCASSLGSRYEQYFGPGTRLTVT.

The chain carries TRBV5-4 and TRBJ2-2, with TRBD2 identical over 7 bases. CDR1 SGHNT and CDR2 YYREEE come from the germline V gene (reference sequence). The CDR3 contains 15 residues. V shed 4 bases and J 6 bases; nucleotides not matched to a gene: 9. The DNA for the CDR3 is TGTGCCAGCAGCGCCCGAGGGAGGGGTTCCGGGGAGCTGTTTTTT. Amino acids: CASSARGRGSGELFF.

J is TRBJ2-7 and V is TRBV28; 7 bases fit TRBD2. Germline V gives CDR1 MDHEN, CDR2 SYDVKM. V was pared by 4 bases and J by 5 bases, with 5 bases of the junction left unmatched. The CDR3 runs to 13 residues. CDR3 loop: CASSWGGIDEQYF. DNA for the CDR3: TGTGCCAGCAGTTGGGGGGGAATCGACGAGCAGTACTTC.

The chain links TRBV7-2 to TRBJ2-7; TRBD2 aligns across 10 bases. The CDR3 is 16 residues long. The germline CDR1 and CDR2 sequences are SGHTA and FQGNSA. V gave up 4 bases and J gave up 4 bases; unmatched junction bases: 10. In DNA, the CDR3 is TGTGCCAGCAGCTCGACTAGCGGGTACCCTCGGTACGAGCAGTACTTC. Translating gives CASSSTSGYPRYEQYF.

The chain joins TRBV19 to TRBJ2-1; D uncertain. Germline CDR1 and CDR2: LNHDA and SQIVND (reference sequence). The CDR3 extends over 11 amino acids. The V and J ends lost 1 base and 10 bases respectively, with 5 bases between them. Here the CDR3 DNA reads TGTGCCAGTAGTATAGCCACGGAGCAGTTCTTC. It specifies CASSIATEQFF.

The chain links TRBV7-2 to TRBJ2-7, with 7 bases matching TRBD1. V dropped 6 bases and J dropped 5; count of bases not matched to a gene: 13. The CDR3 extends over 15 amino acids. Germline V gives CDR1 SGHTA, CDR2 FQGNSA. The CDR3: CASSLIDIQGNEQYF. Here the CDR3 DNA reads TGTGCCAGCAGTCTCATAGACATACAGGGGAACGAGCAGTACTTC.

The sample holds one count of this clone. DNA of the CDR3: TGTGCCAGCAGGAGAAGCGGGAGCTACGAGCAGTACTTC. Its translation: CASRRSGSYEQYF. This chain connects TRBV28 to TRBJ2-7; TRBD2 matches 8 bases. V lost 6 bases, J lost 3 bases, and 4 bases stayed unmatched. Germline V lookup: CDR1 MDHEN, CDR2 SYDVKM. This CDR3 is 13 amino acids long.

CDR3 in DNA: TGTGCCAGCAGTGATTACAATGAGCAGTTCTTC. This codes for CASSDYNEQFF. This chain connects TRBV2 to TRBJ2-1; D gene ambiguous. The germline V gene has CDR1 SNHLY and CDR2 FYNNEI. The CDR3 loop spans 11 amino acids. V was trimmed by 3 bases and J by 4 bases, leaving 1 base between them.

The chain couples TRBV4-2 to TRBJ1-1, with D unresolved. The CDR3 extends over 16 amino acids. CDR1 is LGHNA, CDR2 YNFKEQ, per germline. The V gene lost 1 base and the J gene lost 8 bases, with 20 bases spanning the gap. CDR3 DNA sequence: TGTGCCAGCAGCCAAGTTGCAGGAGGGCCCAGGATGGAAGCTTTCTTT. Residues: CASSQVAGGPRMEAFF.

This chain links TRBV25-1 with TRBJ2-7; no reliable D call. CDR1 and CDR2 (germline): MGHDK, SYGVNS. V dropped 5 bases and J dropped 4 bases, with 6 bases sitting between them. The CDR3 extends over 11 amino acids. The CDR3 loop reads CASSLGYEQYF. The CDR3 DNA sequence: TGTGCCAGCAGTCTGGGATACGAGCAGTACTTC.

The chain combines TRBV5-1 with TRBJ1-1; TRBD1 matches 7 bases. Losses at the gene ends were 1 base for V and 1 base for J; bases not matched to a gene: 1. Germline CDR1 and CDR2: SGHRS and YFSETQ. The CDR3 is 14 residues long. The CDR3 here is CASSLTGANTEAFF. In nucleotides, the CDR3 is TGCGCCAGCAGCTTGACAGGGGCGAACACTGAAGCTTTCTTT.

The rearrangement joins TRBV14 to TRBJ1-1; no clear D. Trimming removed 6 bases from V and 1 base from J, with 12 bases in between. Germline CDR1 SGHDN, CDR2 FVKESK. The CDR3 length is 14 residues. The CDR3 sequence: CASRARLGNTEAFF. CDR3 sequence (DNA): TGTGCCAGCAGGGCTCGACTTGGGAACACTGAAGCTTTCTTT.

This clone was observed a handful of times. The gene calls are TRBV6-5 and TRBJ1-2; D is uncertain. V shed 6 bases and J shed 5 bases, with 10 bases lying between them. Germline CDR1 MNHEY, CDR2 SVGAGI. There are 12 residues in the CDR3. The CDR3 DNA is TGTGCCAGCAGGGACTTCAAGTATGGCTACACCTTC. Translating gives CASRDFKYGYTF.

This clone appeared a single time. The chain carries TRBV5-1 and TRBJ2-2, with unresolved D. This CDR3 has 13 amino acids. The V gene's germline CDR1 is SGHRS and CDR2 YFSETQ. Trimming took off 4 bases at V and 4 bases at J, with 8 bases between the two ends. The DNA for the CDR3 is TGCGCCAGCAGCCCCACCGTCACCGGGGAGCTGTTTTTT. Protein sequence: CASSPTVTGELFF. Variable domain in full (rest from reference TRBV5-1 and TRBJ2-2): KAGVTQTPRYLIKTRGQQVTLSCSPISGHRSVSWYQQTPGQGLQFLFEYFSETQRNKGNFPGRFSGRQFSNSRSEMNVSTLELGDSALYLCASSPTVTGELFFGEGSRLTVL.

This sequence joins TRBV10-3 and TRBJ1-1, with D possibly TRBD1 on 6 matching bases. This CDR3 contains 14 residues. Germline V gene sequence: CDR1 ENHRY, CDR2 SYGVKD. Trimming removed 6 bases at V and 1 base at J, with 12 bases between. The CDR3 region has the DNA TGTGCCATCAGGAACTCGGACAGGAACACTGAAGCTTTCTTT. It yields the protein CAIRNSDRNTEAFF.

The chain carries TRBV9 and TRBJ2-3; no clear D. Germline values: CDR1 SGDLS, CDR2 YYNGEE. The CDR3 has 14 amino acids. The V end lost 4 bases, the J end lost 3 bases, and 12 bases lay between the germline ends. CDR3 residues: CASSSLSTTDTQYF. The CDR3 DNA follows: TGTGCCAGCAGCTCTTTATCCACTACAGATACGCAGTATTTT.

The chain combines TRBV10-3 with TRBJ1-5; 7 nucleotides agree with TRBD1. V trimming: 6 bases; J trimming: 6 bases; junction bases outside the gene matches: 11. Germline-derived CDR1 and CDR2 are ENHRY and SYGVKD. The CDR3 runs to 15 residues. The CDR3 region has the DNA TGTGCCATCAGCAGACAGGGCACCCATAGTCAGCCCCAGCATTTT. Amino acid sequence: CAISRQGTHSQPQHF.

The J gene is TRBJ1-2, the V gene TRBV18; unclear D gene. Germline V gene sequence: CDR1 KGHSH, CDR2 LQKENI. This CDR3 spans 16 amino acids. The V and J ends lost 1 base and 8 bases respectively, with 20 bases between them. CDR3 DNA: TGTGCCAGCTCACCACTTGAGGGCCCCAAAGTGGAGGGCTACACCTTC. It translates to CASSPLEGPKVEGYTF.

Points on this clone: Mismatch with germline at one junction end may stem from a read error. This chain connects TRBV7-2 to TRBJ2-7; TRBD1 matches 9 bases. The CDR3 length is 14 residues. Germline CDR1 SGHTA, CDR2 FQGNSA. The CDR3 sequence is CASTSPGQGYGQYF. CDR3 in DNA: TGTGCCAGCACCTCTCCGGGACAGGGATACGGGCAGTACTTC.

V and J are TRBV18 and TRBJ2-1; 9 bases map to TRBD2. CDR1 is KGHSH and CDR2 is LQKENI in the germline V gene. V lost 4 bases, J lost 7 bases, and 8 bases stayed unmatched. The CDR3 totals 15 residues. The chain's CDR3 is CASSRASGKYNEQFF. The CDR3 DNA follows: TGTGCCAGCTCACGGGCTAGCGGGAAATATAATGAGCAGTTCTTC. The full variable domain, its missing parts supplied by reference TRBV18 and TRBJ2-1, is NAGVMQNPRHLVRRRGQEARLRCSPMKGHSHVYWYRQLPEEGLKFMVYLQKENIIDESGMPKERFSAEFPKEGPSILRIQQVVRGDSAAYFCASSRASGKYNEQFFGPGTRLTVL.

The chain links TRBV18 to TRBJ2-3; D is perhaps TRBD1 (5 bases). The CDR3 runs to 14 residues. CDR1 is KGHSH and CDR2 is LQKENI in the germline V gene. The V end was cut by 5 bases, the J end by 0 bases, with 9 bases between. CDR3 DNA sequence: TGTGCCAGCTCAGGCCGACAGAGCACAGATACGCAGTATTTT. Translating it yields CASSGRQSTDTQYF.

The chain links TRBV7-2 to TRBJ1-4, with D possibly matching TRBD1 (6 bases). The V gene's germline CDR1 is SGHTA and CDR2 FQGNSA. This CDR3 comprises 16 residues. The V and J ends lost 0 bases and 8 bases respectively, with 16 bases between them. CDR3 region: CASSLAHSRGEEKLFF. The DNA for the CDR3 is TGTGCCAGCAGCTTAGCTCATAGCAGGGGAGAGGAAAAACTGTTTTTT. The whole variable domain, remainder taken from reference TRBV7-2 and TRBJ1-4, is GAGVSQSPSNKVTEKGKDVELRCDPISGHTALYWYRQSLGQGLEFLIYFQGNSAPDKSGLPSDRFSAERTGGSVSTLTIQRTQQEDSAVYLCASSLAHSRGEEKLFFGSGTQLSVL.